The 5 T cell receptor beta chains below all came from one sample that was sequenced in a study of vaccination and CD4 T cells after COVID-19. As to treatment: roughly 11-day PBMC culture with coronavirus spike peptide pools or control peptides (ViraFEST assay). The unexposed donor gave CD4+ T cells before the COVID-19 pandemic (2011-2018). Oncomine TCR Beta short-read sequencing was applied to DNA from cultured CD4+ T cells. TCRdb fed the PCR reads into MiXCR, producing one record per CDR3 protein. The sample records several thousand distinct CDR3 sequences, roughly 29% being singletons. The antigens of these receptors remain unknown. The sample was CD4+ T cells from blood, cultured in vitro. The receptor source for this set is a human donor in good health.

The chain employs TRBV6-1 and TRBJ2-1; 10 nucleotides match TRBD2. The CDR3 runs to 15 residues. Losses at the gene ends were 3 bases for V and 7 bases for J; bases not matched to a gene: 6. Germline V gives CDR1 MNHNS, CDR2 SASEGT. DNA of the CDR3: TGTGCCAGCAGTGACGGGCTAGCGGGGGCGAATGAGCAGTTCTTC. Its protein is CASSDGLAGANEQFF.

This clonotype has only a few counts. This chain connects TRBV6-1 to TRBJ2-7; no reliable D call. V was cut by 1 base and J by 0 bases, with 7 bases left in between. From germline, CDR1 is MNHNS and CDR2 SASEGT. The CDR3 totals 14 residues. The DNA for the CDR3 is TGTGCCAGCAGTGAAGTGTTCCTCTCCTACGAGCAGTACTTC. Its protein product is CASSEVFLSYEQYF.

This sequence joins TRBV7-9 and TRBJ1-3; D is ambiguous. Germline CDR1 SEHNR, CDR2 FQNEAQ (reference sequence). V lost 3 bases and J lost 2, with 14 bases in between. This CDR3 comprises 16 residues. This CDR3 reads CASSLGLTSTGNTIYF. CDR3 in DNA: TGTGCCAGCAGCTTGGGATTAACCTCCACTGGAAACACCATATATTTT.

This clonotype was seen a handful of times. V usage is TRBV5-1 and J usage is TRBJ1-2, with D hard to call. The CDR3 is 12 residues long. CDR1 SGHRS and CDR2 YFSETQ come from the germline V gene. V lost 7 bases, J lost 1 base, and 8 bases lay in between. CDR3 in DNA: TGCGCCAGCTCGGACGGTAACTATGGCTACACCTTC. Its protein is CASSDGNYGYTF.

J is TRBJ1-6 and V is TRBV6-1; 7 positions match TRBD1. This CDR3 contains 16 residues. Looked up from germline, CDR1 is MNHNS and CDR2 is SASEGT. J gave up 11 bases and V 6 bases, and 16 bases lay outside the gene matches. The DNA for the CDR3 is TGTGCCAGCAGCCGACAGGGCTCGCTCCCTTCGACACCCCTCCACTTT. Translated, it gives CASSRQGSLPSTPLHF.